Following are 25 T cell receptor beta chains from one sample sequenced in a study of CD8+ T cells in alopecia areata. RNA was extracted and reverse transcribed into cDNA as the sequencing template. TCRdb's copy holds only in-frame clones and misses some; the assay was immunoSEQ multiplex PCR. The sample lists approximately 150,000 clones; about three fifths were seen once. Sequencing used CD4+ T cells sorted from blood. The receptors originated from a human donor in good health.

This chain uses TRBV30 with TRBJ1-1; no clear D. Per the germline V gene, CDR1 is GTSNPN and CDR2 is SVGIG (reference sequence). CDR3 size: 12 residues. V gave up 5 bases and J gave up 0 bases, with 7 bases separating them. The CDR3 bases are TGTGCCTGGGGACGGGTGAACACTGAAGCTTTCTTT. As protein: CAWGRVNTEAFF.

The table lists this clone with a few counts. The rearrangement links TRBV5-1 to TRBJ2-2, with D possibly called TRBD1 or TRBD2 (5 bases each). The germline V and J ends were trimmed by 1 base and 0 bases, with 10 bases remaining between them. Germline values: CDR1 SGHRS, CDR2 YFSETQ. This CDR3 region has 16 residues. CDR3 sequence (DNA): TGCGCCAGCAGCTTGACGGGGCATACGAACACCGGGGAGCTGTTTTTT. Translating gives CASSLTGHTNTGELFF.

This clone was seen a few times. This chain links TRBV4-2 with TRBJ2-1; D call uncertain. The CDR3 consists of 13 residues. The ends were cut back, 4 bases at V and 9 bases at J, with 13 bases in the middle. Germline loops: CDR1 LGHNA, CDR2 YNFKEQ. This CDR3 reads CASSRGSAIEQFF. The CDR3 DNA reads as TGTGCCAGCAGCCGAGGCTCTGCCATTGAGCAGTTCTTC.

The chain combines TRBV25-1 with TRBJ2-5; weak D call: TRBD1 (7 bases). Trimming removed 5 bases at V and 3 bases at J, with 16 bases between. This CDR3 has 15 amino acids. The germline V gene has CDR1 MGHDK and CDR2 SYGVNS. The DNA for the CDR3 is TGTGCCAGCAGTCCAGGGGGGTCGGGTAAAGAGACCCAGTACTTC. Translating gives CASSPGGSGKETQYF.

In this sample, this clone turned up a few times. This chain uses TRBV9 with TRBJ1-2; D uncertain. CDR3 length: 15 amino acids. V lost 7 bases to trimming and J lost 3 bases, with 19 bases between them. Germline CDR1 reads SGDLS; CDR2 reads YYNGEE. The CDR3, as DNA: TGTGCCAGCCCCCGCCCCAACACCGCCGACTATGGCTACACCTTC. It is translated as CASPRPNTADYGYTF. The whole variable domain, remainder taken from reference TRBV9 and TRBJ1-2, is DSGVTQTPKHLITATGQRVTLRCSPRSGDLSVYWYQQSLDQGLQFLIQYYNGEERAKGNILERFSAQQFPDLHSELNLSSLELGDSALYFCASPRPNTADYGYTFGSGTRLTVV.

The rearrangement joins TRBV7-9 to TRBJ2-1; 9 bases align to TRBD2. Germline V gives CDR1 SEHNR, CDR2 FQNEAQ (reference sequence). The CDR3 is made up of 15 amino acids. The junction had 2 bases not matched to a gene; V was cut back by 2 bases and J by 3 bases. CDR3 coding DNA: TGTGCCAGCAGCTTACTAGCGGGGTTCTACAATGAGCAGTTCTTC. This gives the protein CASSLLAGFYNEQFF.

This clone turned up a few times. CDR3 coding DNA: TGCAGCGTTGAAAGACAGGGATCAATCTTTCCTCAAGAGACCCAGTACTTC. Residues: CSVERQGSIFPQETQYF. The chain carries TRBV29-1 and TRBJ2-5; 7 bases are a match to TRBD1. The CDR3 has 17 amino acids. The germline gives CDR1 SQVTM, CDR2 ANQGSEA. The V and J ends lost 2 bases and 2 bases, in that order; junction bases with no gene match: 14.

This clone was detected only a few times. The chain is built from TRBV2 and TRBJ2-3, with D possibly being TRBD2 (5 bases). Trimming took 8 bases from V and 4 from J, leaving 16 bases between them. CDR1 and CDR2 (germline): SNHLY, FYNNEI. CDR3 size: 14 residues. CDR3 sequence reads: CASDTRPPADTQYF. CDR3 bases: TGTGCCAGCGACACTAGGCCTCCCGCAGATACGCAGTATTTT. Together with reference TRBV2 and TRBJ2-3, the CDR3 gives the full variable domain: EPEVTQTPSHQVTQMGQEVILRCVPISNHLYFYWYRQILGQKVEFLVSFYNNEISEKSEIFDDQFSVERPDGSNFTLKIRSTKLEDSAMYFCASDTRPPADTQYFGPGTRLTVL.

V and J are TRBV29-1 and TRBJ1-5, with no clear D. Germline V CDR1 and CDR2: SQVTM, ANQGSEA. V was cut by 4 bases and J by 1 base, with 8 bases left in between. The CDR3 covers 13 residues. The CDR3 region has the DNA TGCAGCGTTGGCAACCTGAGCAATCAGCCCCAGCATTTT. Its protein is CSVGNLSNQPQHF.

The chain uses TRBV29-1 and TRBJ2-7; D unresolved. Germline CDR1 and CDR2: SQVTM and ANQGSEA. The ends were cut back, 2 bases at V and 3 bases at J, with 8 bases in the middle. This CDR3 comprises 12 residues. In nucleotides, the CDR3 is TGCAGCGTTGAAATCGCCCACTACGAGCAGTACTTC. This sequence encodes CSVEIAHYEQYF.

This clone occurred many times. This chain links TRBV4-1 with TRBJ1-3; a possible D gene is TRBD1 (5 bases). V dropped 1 base and J dropped 4 bases, with 8 bases sitting between them. Germline V gene sequence: CDR1 MGHRA, CDR2 YSYEKL. This CDR3 is built from 14 residues. CDR3 loop: CASSQVGRGNTIYF. The CDR3 DNA follows: TGCGCCAGCAGCCAAGTGGGACGCGGAAACACCATATATTTT.

The chain links TRBV7-2 to TRBJ2-1; TRBD2 might be the D (6 bases). The germline gives CDR1 SGHTA, CDR2 FQGNSA. This CDR3 region has 16 residues. The V end was cut by 4 bases, the J end by 6 bases, with 19 bases between. The CDR3 DNA reads TGTGCCAGCAGCTCCGACAGCCGCGGGATTTCCAATGAGCAGTTCTTC. It codes for CASSSDSRGISNEQFF.

The chain links TRBV30 to TRBJ2-3; D not certain. V was pared by 0 bases and J by 2 bases, with 6 bases between. Germline-derived CDR1 and CDR2 are GTSNPN and SVGIG (reference sequence). CDR3 length equals 13 residues. The CDR3 reads CAWSVLATDTQYF. In DNA form, the CDR3 reads TGTGCCTGGAGTGTGTTAGCCACAGATACGCAGTATTTT. Full variable domain (rest looked up from reference TRBV30 and TRBJ2-3): SQTIHQWPATLVQPVGSPLSLECTVEGTSNPNLYWYRQAAGRGLQLLFYSVGIGQISSEVPQNLSASRPQDRQFILSSKKLLLSDSGFYLCAWSVLATDTQYFGPGTRLTVL.

This rearrangement joins TRBV2 to TRBJ1-2, with 7 bases aligning to TRBD1. The CDR3 extends over 13 amino acids. Germline V CDR1 and CDR2: SNHLY, FYNNEI. V lost 5 bases and J lost 7; bases outside the gene matches: 7. The CDR3 DNA follows: TGTGCCAGCAGTATAACAGGGGTCACTGGCTACACCTTC. Residues: CASSITGVTGYTF.

This chain joins TRBV9 and TRBJ2-7; maybe TRBD2 (5 bases). In germline, CDR1 is SGDLS, CDR2 YYNGEE. There are 16 residues in the CDR3. Trimming removed 2 bases from V and 4 bases from J, with 19 bases in between. The CDR3 sequence: CASSVSWLATRYEQYF. For the CDR3, the DNA is TGTGCCAGCAGCGTCAGTTGGTTAGCGACTCGATACGAGCAGTACTTC.

The chain uses TRBV25-1 and TRBJ1-4; unclear D gene. This CDR3 is built from 13 residues. The germline gives CDR1 MGHDK, CDR2 SYGVNS. Trimming removed 2 bases at V and 7 bases at J, with 8 bases between. CDR3 DNA: TGTGCCAGCAGTGAACAGAACAGTGAAAAACTGTTTTTT. It codes for CASSEQNSEKLFF.

The chain couples TRBV13 to TRBJ2-6; D might be TRBD1 (6 bases). In germline, CDR1 is PRHDT, CDR2 FYEKMQ (reference sequence). The CDR3 sequence is 17 residues long. The V end lost 3 bases, the J end lost 0 bases, and 12 bases lay between the germline ends. The CDR3 bases are TGTGCCAGCAGCTTTCAAAGGACAGCCTCTGGGGCCAACGTCCTGACTTTC. Protein product: CASSFQRTASGANVLTF. The full variable domain, with the rest looked up from reference TRBV13 and TRBJ2-6, is AAGVIQSPRHLIKEKRETATLKCYPIPRHDTVYWYQQGPGQDPQFLISFYEKMQSDKGSIPDRFSAQQFSDYHSELNMSSLELGDSALYFCASSFQRTASGANVLTFGAGSRLTVL.

This clone has ten or more counts. DNA of the CDR3: TGTGCCAGCAGCTTCGGGATTAACAACTATGGCTACACCTTC. Translation gives CASSFGINNYGYTF. The chain links TRBV5-4 to TRBJ1-2; D uncertain. V was shortened by 2 bases and J by 2 bases, with 10 bases between the two germline ends. CDR1 is SGHNT and CDR2 is YYREEE in the germline V gene (reference sequence). This CDR3 has 14 residues.

The sample holds a few counts of this clone. V is TRBV29-1 and J is TRBJ2-1, with D possibly being TRBD2 (7 bases). V was shortened by 4 bases and J by 15 bases, with 13 bases between the two germline ends. The CDR3 is 10 residues long. From germline, CDR1 is SQVTM and CDR2 ANQGSEA. CDR3 region: CSVVSGTSFF. DNA of the CDR3: TGCAGCGTTGTGAGCGGGACATCGTTCTTC.

V usage is TRBV6-5 and J usage is TRBJ2-5; D not certain. Germline V gene data show CDR1 as MNHEY and CDR2 as SVGAGI. The CDR3 is made up of 15 amino acids. The V gene lost 6 bases and the J gene lost 5 bases, with 19 bases spanning the gap. The DNA for the CDR3 is TGTGCCAGCAGGTCCCTCGTACTCGCGGTGGAGACCCAGTACTTC. Translating gives CASRSLVLAVETQYF.

In its sample, this clone was seen a few times. The CDR3 region has the DNA TGTGCCAGCAGCGCCCGGGTCAGTGTTCGGGAGGAAAAACTGTTTTTT. This gives the protein CASSARVSVREEKLFF. V is TRBV7-2 and J is TRBJ1-4; D gene uncertain. Germline V gene data show CDR1 as SGHTA and CDR2 as FQGNSA. The V gene lost 5 bases and the J gene lost 8 bases, with 21 bases spanning the gap. The CDR3 has 16 amino acids.

The chain joins TRBV4-2 to TRBJ2-1, with D unclear. V was trimmed by 1 base and J by 5 bases, leaving 6 bases between them. Germline V gene data show CDR1 as LGHNA and CDR2 as YNFKEQ. The CDR3 covers 13 residues. The CDR3 DNA reads TGTGCCAGCAGCCAAGGACGGGACAATGAGCAGTTCTTC. Translated: CASSQGRDNEQFF.

The rearrangement uses TRBV25-1 and TRBJ2-2; either TRBD1 or TRBD2 may supply D (5 bases each). This CDR3 is built from 14 residues. Germline V lookup: CDR1 MGHDK, CDR2 SYGVNS. Trimming pared 4 bases from V and 6 bases from J, leaving 12 bases between. The CDR3 spells CASSARGVAGELFF. Written as DNA, the CDR3 is TGTGCCAGCAGTGCGAGGGGAGTCGCCGGGGAGCTGTTTTTT.

V gene TRBV5-1 combines with J gene TRBJ2-7; D is possibly TRBD1 (5 bases). The CDR3 runs 13 residues. Germline V gives CDR1 SGHRS, CDR2 YFSETQ. Deletions cut 4 bases from V and 3 bases from J, with 11 bases between. CDR3 nucleotide sequence: TGCGCCAGCAGCAAGGACACAATCTACGAGCAGTACTTC. Protein sequence: CASSKDTIYEQYF.

V and J are TRBV29-1 and TRBJ2-3; 7 bases agree with TRBD2. Germline CDR1 SQVTM, CDR2 ANQGSEA. This CDR3 has 14 residues. V trimming: 4 bases; J trimming: 6 bases; junction bases outside the gene matches: 10. CDR3 loop: CSVGIRGGSDTQYF. As DNA, the CDR3 is TGCAGCGTTGGAATTCGGGGCGGGAGTGATACGCAGTATTTT.